One sample yielded the 5 T cell receptor beta chains listed below, sequenced in a study of cytomegalovirus exposure and HLA in healthy donors. The PCR employed 60 Vbeta primers together with 13 Jbeta primers. Clones were read by immunoSEQ multiplex PCR, and TCRdb kept only the in-frame ones, dropping some. The sample lists about 120,000 clones, less than 65% occurring once. Sequencing was carried out using PBMCs. Receptors originate from a man in his forties in good health and CMV-seropositive.

This rearrangement joins TRBV11-2 to TRBJ2-5, with 7 bases aligning to TRBD1. V dropped 5 bases and J dropped 0; count of bases not matched to a gene: 6. Per germline, CDR1 SGHAT and CDR2 FQNNGV. The CDR3 extends over 15 amino acids. Here the CDR3 reads CASSPPTGHQETQYF. CDR3 coding DNA: TGTGCCAGCAGCCCGCCGACAGGGCACCAAGAGACCCAGTACTTC.

The J gene is TRBJ2-7, the V gene TRBV18, with TRBD2 as a possible D gene (6 bases). The V gene's germline CDR1 is KGHSH and CDR2 LQKENI. The CDR3 runs to 13 residues. The V gene lost 5 bases and the J gene lost 2 bases, with 10 bases spanning the gap. In DNA, the CDR3 is TGTGCCAGCTCATCGGGACTTCCCTACGAGCAGTACTTC. Translation: CASSSGLPYEQYF. Looking up the rest from reference TRBV18 and TRBJ2-7 gives the full variable domain: NAGVMQNPRHLVRRRGQEARLRCSPMKGHSHVYWYRQLPEEGLKFMVYLQKENIIDESGMPKERFSAEFPKEGPSILRIQQVVRGDSAAYFCASSSGLPYEQYFGPGTRLTVT.

The CDR3 DNA sequence: TGTGCCAGCTCACCGCAACTCCAGGTCAGGGAGCAGTACTTC. This encodes CASSPQLQVREQYF. The V call is TRBV18, the J call TRBJ2-7; D gene ambiguous. Trimming pared 3 bases from V and 7 bases from J, leaving 16 bases between. Germline CDR1 is KGHSH and CDR2 is LQKENI. The CDR3 is 14 amino acids.

The chain couples TRBV2 to TRBJ1-6; no clear D gene. Germline V gives CDR1 SNHLY, CDR2 FYNNEI. The CDR3 extends over 16 amino acids. The ends were cut back, 6 bases at V and 0 bases at J, with 12 bases in the middle. The CDR3, as DNA: TGTGCCAGCAGCGTTCGGGAAAACTCCTATAATTCACCCCTCCACTTT. Amino acid sequence: CASSVRENSYNSPLHF.

The chain links TRBV5-1 to TRBJ2-5; 9 bases map to TRBD1. V gave up 3 bases and J gave up 5 bases; unmatched junction bases: 2. The CDR3 length is 13 residues. Germline V gene data show CDR1 as SGHRS and CDR2 as YFSETQ. The CDR3 loop reads CASSWDREETQYF. CDR3 DNA sequence: TGCGCCAGCAGCTGGGACAGGGAGGAGACCCAGTACTTC.